This T cell receptor (beta chain) stems from a study of shared clonotypes between healthy human individuals. Study-wide points: Generation probabilities were higher for clonotypes shared across all four sorted-subset donors than for unshared ones.

The CD4+ fraction was divided into a CD45RA+ naive subset and a CD45RA-negative memory subset. J lost 2 bases, V lost 5 bases, and 12 bases had no gene match. Germline lookup yields CDR1 ENHRY and CDR2 SYGVKD. CDR3 length: 16 residues. Concerning this clone itself: Its antigen is still unknown.

TCRdb keeps only in-frame clones here, not all; method: immunoSEQ multiplex PCR. The sample gives hundreds of thousands of clones, 90% to 97% of which show up once; 0.06% is in the top ten. V usage is TRBV10-3 and J usage is TRBJ2-7; 7 bases map to TRBD1. The sequence derives from a woman in her twenties or thirties in good health. Sequencing was carried out using naive CD4+ T cells sorted from blood. Noted subset: CD45RA+ positively selected. CDR3 amino acids: CAISSSPPGQTYEQYF. The CDR3 bases are TGTGCCATCAGTAGTTCTCCGCCGGGACAGACCTACGAGCAGTACTTC.